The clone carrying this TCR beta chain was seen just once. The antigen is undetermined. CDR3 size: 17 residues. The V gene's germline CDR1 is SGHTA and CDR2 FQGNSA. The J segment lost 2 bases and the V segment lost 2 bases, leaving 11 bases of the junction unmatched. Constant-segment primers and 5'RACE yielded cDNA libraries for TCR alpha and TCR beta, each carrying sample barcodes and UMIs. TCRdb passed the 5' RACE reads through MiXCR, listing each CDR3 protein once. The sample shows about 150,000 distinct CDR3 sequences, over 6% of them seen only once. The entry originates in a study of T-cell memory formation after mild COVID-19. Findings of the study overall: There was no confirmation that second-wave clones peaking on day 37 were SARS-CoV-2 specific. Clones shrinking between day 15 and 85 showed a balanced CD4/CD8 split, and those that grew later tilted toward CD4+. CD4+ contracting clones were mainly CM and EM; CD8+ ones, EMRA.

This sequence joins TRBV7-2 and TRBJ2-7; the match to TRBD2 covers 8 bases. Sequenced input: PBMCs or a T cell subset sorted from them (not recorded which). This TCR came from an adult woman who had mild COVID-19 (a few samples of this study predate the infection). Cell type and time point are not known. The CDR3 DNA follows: TGTGCCAGCAGCTTACCCCCTACGGCGGGAGGAGCCTACGAGCAGTACTTC. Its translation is CASSLPPTAGGAYEQYF.